One sample yielded the 32 T cell receptor beta chains listed below, sequenced in a study of cytomegalovirus exposure and HLA in healthy donors. Primers: 60 Vbeta forward and 13 Jbeta reverse. This table comes from immunoSEQ multiplex PCR, and its TCRdb copy is limited to in-frame clones, with some not included. The repertoire holds some 84,000 clones, with roughly 78% as singletons. The material sequenced was PBMCs. The receptor set was obtained from a male donor in good health and CMV-seropositive.

The chain joins TRBV5-1 to TRBJ2-1; 13 bases map to TRBD2. Trimming cost V 4 bases and J 4 bases; bases outside gene matches: 8. The CDR3 is made up of 17 amino acids. The germline V gene has CDR1 SGHRS and CDR2 YFSETQ. The CDR3 protein is CASSPGLAGVVYNEQFF. In DNA form, the CDR3 reads TGCGCCAGCAGCCCAGGACTAGCGGGGGTTGTTTACAATGAGCAGTTCTTC.

The CDR3 DNA is TGTGCCAGCAGTTCAACGGCGACTCTCTTCGAGCAGTACTTC. Its protein is CASSSTATLFEQYF. The V call is TRBV28, the J call TRBJ2-7, with D uncertain. The CDR3 has 14 residues. Trimming removed 4 bases from V and 6 bases from J, with 16 bases in between. CDR1 is MDHEN, CDR2 SYDVKM, per germline.

This clone came up once. This CDR3 is also generated by other DNA sequences in the sample. J is TRBJ1-5 and V is TRBV30, with a possible D match to TRBD1 (5 bases). Germline lookup yields CDR1 GTSNPN and CDR2 SVGIG (reference sequence). This CDR3 comprises 13 residues. Between the trimmed V and J ends, which lost 0 bases and 4 bases, there was a span of 7 bases. The CDR3 region has the DNA TGTGCCTGGAGTGTACGGGGGAATCAGCCCCAGCATTTT. Its translation: CAWSVRGNQPQHF.

This clone was seen a handful of times. The chain couples TRBV5-5 to TRBJ2-7; 7 bases align to TRBD2. The CDR3 is 15 residues long. V lost 7 bases and J lost 1; bases outside the gene matches: 11. Germline V gives CDR1 SGHKS, CDR2 YYEKEE (reference sequence). The CDR3 sequence: CASGPGGGQSYEQYF. As DNA, the CDR3 is TGTGCCAGCGGCCCTGGGGGGGGTCAATCCTACGAGCAGTACTTC.

V gene TRBV2 combines with J gene TRBJ1-3; a possible D gene is TRBD1 (5 bases). V was pared by 11 bases and J by 1 base, with 21 bases between. Per germline, CDR1 SNHLY and CDR2 FYNNEI. There are 16 residues in the CDR3. The CDR3 spells CASRNRSPLSGNTIYF. DNA of the CDR3: TGTGCCTCCCGGAACAGGTCTCCCCTATCTGGAAACACCATATATTTT.

CDR3 in amino acids: CASSESVQNEQFF. In DNA, the CDR3 is TGTGCCAGCAGTGAAAGTGTACAGAATGAGCAGTTCTTC. The rearrangement links TRBV2 to TRBJ2-1; D gene ambiguous. Per germline, CDR1 SNHLY and CDR2 FYNNEI. This CDR3 spans 13 amino acids. V dropped 2 bases and J dropped 7 bases, with 9 bases sitting between them.

The CDR3, as DNA: TGTGCCTGGAGTGGGAGAGTTCTCTACTACGAGCAGTACTTC. Its translation: CAWSGRVLYYEQYF. This chain links TRBV30 with TRBJ2-7; no definite D call. CDR3 length: 14 residues. Trimming pared 1 base from V and 3 bases from J, leaving 13 bases between. Germline assignment: CDR1 GTSNPN and CDR2 SVGIG (reference sequence).

The V gene is TRBV7-7, the J gene TRBJ2-7, with 7 nucleotides matching TRBD2. Germline CDR1 reads SSHAT; CDR2 reads FNYEAQ (reference sequence). The CDR3 is 13 residues long. Trimming removed 1 base from V and 5 bases from J; junction bases left unmatched: 2. CDR3 nucleotide sequence: TGTGCCAGCAGCTTAGAGCGGGACCACGAGCAGTACTTC. Protein product: CASSLERDHEQYF.

The J gene is TRBJ1-2, the V gene TRBV5-5; 7 bases agree with TRBD1. CDR3 length equals 15 residues. The germline V gene encodes CDR1 SGHKS and CDR2 YYEKEE (reference sequence). V was pared by 3 bases and J by 4 bases, with 9 bases of the junction left unmatched. For the CDR3, the DNA is TGTGCCAGCAGCTATCCCGGAGGGACAGCCTATGGCTACACCTTC. The encoded protein is CASSYPGGTAYGYTF.

The J gene is TRBJ2-3, the V gene TRBV4-2; 8 bases match TRBD2. The CDR3 runs to 18 residues. Germline CDR1 reads LGHNA; CDR2 reads YNFKEQ. The V segment lost 4 bases and the J segment 4 bases; nucleotides outside the gene matches: 16. DNA for the CDR3: TGTGCCAGCAGCCTTAAGGGGGATAGCGGGATAACGCCAGATACGCAGTATTTT. Its protein product is CASSLKGDSGITPDTQYF.

The chain carries TRBV5-4 and TRBJ2-7, with D maybe TRBD1 (6 bases). CDR1 is SGHNT and CDR2 is YYREEE in the germline V gene (reference sequence). Between the trimmed V and J ends, which lost 3 bases and 3 bases, there was a span of 16 bases. The length of the CDR3 is 15 residues. CDR3 in DNA: TGTGCCAGCAGCTCTCAGGGGCGAAACCTCTACGAGCAGTACTTC. Translating it yields CASSSQGRNLYEQYF.

The gene calls are TRBV25-1 and TRBJ2-1, with 11 bases matching TRBD2. This CDR3 comprises 16 residues. The ends lost 3 bases at V and 4 bases at J; junction bases unmatched: 5. In germline, CDR1 is MGHDK, CDR2 SYGVNS. In DNA, the CDR3 is TGTGCCAGCAGTGACCCGGGACTAGCGGCTTACAATGAGCAGTTCTTC. It is translated as CASSDPGLAAYNEQFF.

This clone was recorded only once. The chain carries TRBV9 and TRBJ1-2; 7 bases are shared with TRBD1. In germline, CDR1 is SGDLS, CDR2 YYNGEE. V trimming: 3 bases; J trimming: 0 bases; junction bases outside the gene matches: 2. CDR3 size: 14 residues. The chain's CDR3 is CASSAGTANYGYTF. The CDR3 DNA reads TGTGCCAGCAGCGCTGGGACAGCTAACTATGGCTACACCTTC. The entire variable domain, with the rest obtained from reference TRBV9 and TRBJ1-2, is as follows: DSGVTQTPKHLITATGQRVTLRCSPRSGDLSVYWYQQSLDQGLQFLIQYYNGEERAKGNILERFSAQQFPDLHSELNLSSLELGDSALYFCASSAGTANYGYTFGSGTRLTVV.

CDR3 sequence: CASSLAPSGSGGETQYF. Written as DNA, the CDR3 is TGTGCCAGCAGCTTAGCGCCTAGCGGGAGTGGTGGAGAGACCCAGTACTTC. The chain employs TRBV7-2 and TRBJ2-5; 10 bases match TRBD2. Germline V CDR1 and CDR2: SGHTA, FQGNSA. The V segment lost 0 bases and the J segment 4 bases; nucleotides outside the gene matches: 8. This CDR3 has 17 residues.

The genes are TRBV7-2 and TRBJ2-3, with 7 bases identical to TRBD1. The V gene end was trimmed by 5 bases and the J gene end by 3 bases; junction bases not matched to a gene: 8. Germline lookup yields CDR1 SGHTA and CDR2 FQGNSA. CDR3 length: 15 residues. The CDR3, as DNA: TGTGCCAGCAGCCCAGGGGGAGTATGGACAGATACGCAGTATTTT. Protein: CASSPGGVWTDTQYF.

The chain uses TRBV6-1 and TRBJ2-1; TRBD1 agrees at 10 bases. Per the germline V gene, CDR1 is MNHNS and CDR2 is SASEGT. The CDR3 is made up of 14 amino acids. The trim removed 3 bases at V and 6 bases at J, leaving 2 bases unmatched. The CDR3 nucleotides read TGTGCCAGCAGTGACAGGACAGGGGGCAATGAGCAGTTCTTC. As protein: CASSDRTGGNEQFF.

The chain couples TRBV7-9 to TRBJ1-4, with a tentative D call TRBD1 (5 bases). This CDR3 comprises 16 residues. Germline CDR1 SEHNR, CDR2 FQNEAQ (reference sequence). The V end was cut by 5 bases, the J end by 3 bases, with 16 bases between. The CDR3 DNA sequence: TGTGCCAGCAGCCCGTCTCTTGGACAACCTAATGAAAAACTGTTTTTT. Translated, it gives CASSPSLGQPNEKLFF.

This clone came up a few times. V is TRBV7-6 and J is TRBJ2-7; D gene uncertain. Germline CDR1 is SGHVS and CDR2 is FNYEAQ. V was trimmed by 3 bases and J by 2 bases, leaving 11 bases between them. The CDR3 totals 14 residues. CDR3 nucleotide sequence: TGTGCCAGCAGCTTGCAAGACGGAGCCTACGAGCAGTACTTC. Translated: CASSLQDGAYEQYF. Full variable domain (rest looked up from reference TRBV7-6 and TRBJ2-7): GAGVSQSPRYKVTKRGQDVALRCDPISGHVSLYWYRQALGQGPEFLTYFNYEAQQDKSGLPNDRFSAERPEGSISTLTIQRTEQRDSAMYRCASSLQDGAYEQYFGPGTRLTVT.

The chain is built from TRBV18 and TRBJ1-3; 7 bases align to TRBD1. The CDR3 totals 16 residues. J gave up 2 bases and V 6 bases, and 10 bases lay outside the gene matches. Germline CDR1 and CDR2: KGHSH and LQKENI. CDR3 region: CASSESEGAAGNTIYF. The CDR3 DNA reads TGTGCCAGCTCCGAATCGGAGGGGGCAGCTGGAAACACCATATATTTT.

The chain carries TRBV7-9 and TRBJ2-7; D remains unclear. V gave up 1 base and J gave up 0 bases, with 7 bases separating them. Germline V lookup: CDR1 SEHNR, CDR2 FQNEAQ (reference sequence). This CDR3 comprises 14 residues. The DNA of the CDR3 is TGTGCCAGCAGCTTAGAACAGCCCTCCTACGAGCAGTACTTC. It translates to CASSLEQPSYEQYF. Using reference TRBV7-9 and TRBJ2-7 for the parts outside the CDR3, the full variable domain is DTGVSQNPRHKITKRGQNVTFRCDPISEHNRLYWYRQTLGQGPEFLTYFQNEAQLEKSRLLSDRFSAERPKGSFSTLEIQRTEQGDSAMYLCASSLEQPSYEQYFGPGTRLTVT.

The genes are TRBV6-4 and TRBJ2-2; D gene ambiguous. Deletions cut 3 bases from V and 1 base from J, with 12 bases between. Germline values: CDR1 MRHNA, CDR2 SNTAGT. The CDR3 extends over 16 amino acids. The CDR3 coding sequence is TGTGCCAGCAGTGATTCAGGCGTACTGAACACCGGGGAGCTGTTTTTT. Translated, it gives CASSDSGVLNTGELFF.

This chain connects TRBV14 to TRBJ1-2; tentative D call: TRBD1 (5 bases). Trimming removed 4 bases at V and 0 bases at J, with 15 bases between. The CDR3 has 16 amino acids. Germline loops: CDR1 SGHDN, CDR2 FVKESK. In nucleotides, the CDR3 is TGTGCCAGCAGCCCCCCAGGGAAGAATTCTAACTATGGCTACACCTTC. This sequence encodes CASSPPGKNSNYGYTF.

This clone was seen repeatedly, ten times or more. Other DNA sequences in the same sample also yield this CDR3. The chain links TRBV19 to TRBJ2-7; TRBD2 matches 8 bases. Germline lookup yields CDR1 LNHDA and CDR2 SQIVND (reference sequence). J gave up 3 bases and V 9 bases, and 4 bases lay outside the gene matches. This CDR3 is 12 amino acids long. The chain's CDR3 is CASSSGSYEQYF. The CDR3 DNA follows: TGTGCCAGCTCCAGCGGGAGCTACGAGCAGTACTTC.

The chain has TRBV28 and TRBJ2-2, with 8 bases lining up with TRBD1. Germline trimming cut 7 bases from V and 3 bases from J; bases unmatched to any gene: 13. The CDR3 contains 17 residues. The germline V gene has CDR1 MDHEN and CDR2 SYDVKM. The CDR3 coding sequence is TGTGCCAGCAAAAGGACAGGGTGGTTCTTAGACACCGGGGAGCTGTTTTTT. Translation: CASKRTGWFLDTGELFF.

The chain couples TRBV30 to TRBJ1-2, with 7 positions matching TRBD1. J lost 5 bases, V lost 2 bases, and 11 bases had no gene match. The CDR3 is 15 residues long. Germline V CDR1 and CDR2: GTSNPN, SVGIG (reference sequence). DNA of the CDR3: TGTGCCTGGAGTTCTAACAGGGGATCCCTATATGGCTACACCTTC. It yields the protein CAWSSNRGSLYGYTF.

The chain joins TRBV5-5 to TRBJ1-4; D gene uncertain. CDR3 length: 14 residues. The V gene lost 3 bases and the J gene lost 0 bases, with 6 bases spanning the gap. Germline V gene data show CDR1 as SGHKS and CDR2 as YYEKEE (reference sequence). CDR3 protein: CASSYSATNEKLFF. As DNA, the CDR3 is TGTGCCAGCAGCTACAGTGCAACTAATGAAAAACTGTTTTTT.

J is TRBJ2-7 and V is TRBV11-2; the match to TRBD2 covers 8 bases. From germline, CDR1 is SGHAT and CDR2 FQNNGV. The CDR3 sequence is 15 residues long. Trimming took 3 bases from V and 3 from J; bases not matched to a gene: 7. The DNA of the CDR3 is TGTGCCAGCAGCTTCGGGAGGGCCCTTTTCTACGAGCAGTACTTC. It encodes CASSFGRALFYEQYF.

The rearrangement links TRBV21-1 to TRBJ2-1; no DNA check was done on the table's D call, TRBD2. TRBV21-1 is labeled a pseudogene. The CDR3 has 17 residues. CDR3 in amino acids: CASSKVITSESKGEQFF. CDR3 coding DNA: TGTGCCAGCAGCAAAGTAATAACTAGCGAGAGTAAGGGGGAGCAGTTCTTC.

The chain uses TRBV5-1 and TRBJ1-2, with TRBD1 matching over 7 bases. Per the germline V gene, CDR1 is SGHRS and CDR2 is YFSETQ. The CDR3 runs to 15 residues. Trimming at V came to 0 bases and at J to 7 bases, leaving 9 bases not matched to a gene. The CDR3 spells CASSLEGGRWSGYTF. The CDR3 DNA is TGCGCCAGCAGCTTGGAAGGGGGCCGATGGAGTGGCTACACCTTC.

The chain carries TRBV2 and TRBJ2-3; 7 positions match TRBD1. With 4 bases clipped from V and 2 bases from J, the junction kept 3 bases outside the gene matches. This CDR3 is 14 amino acids long. CDR1 is SNHLY and CDR2 is FYNNEI in the germline V gene. The CDR3 bases are TGTGCCAGCAGTGTTGACAGGGACACAGATACGCAGTATTTT. It codes for CASSVDRDTDTQYF.

The V gene is TRBV28, the J gene TRBJ2-3; 7 bases fit TRBD1. Germline V gene data show CDR1 as MDHEN and CDR2 as SYDVKM. The CDR3 contains 14 residues. Unmatched junction bases numbered 6, after V lost 7 bases and J lost 2 bases. The CDR3 DNA reads as TGTGCCAGCATGACAGGGATCCCCACAGATACGCAGTATTTT. The encoded protein is CASMTGIPTDTQYF.

The gene calls are TRBV5-1 and TRBJ2-5; D remains ambiguous. The germline gives CDR1 SGHRS, CDR2 YFSETQ. The CDR3 runs 11 residues. Between the trimmed V and J ends, which lost 5 bases and 5 bases, there was a span of 7 bases. The CDR3 DNA reads as TGCGCCAGCAGGGAGCAGGAGACCCAGTACTTC. Translation: CASREQETQYF. Supplemented by reference TRBV5-1 and TRBJ2-5, the full variable domain reads KAGVTQTPRYLIKTRGQQVTLSCSPISGHRSVSWYQQTPGQGLQFLFEYFSETQRNKGNFPGRFSGRQFSNSRSEMNVSTLELGDSALYLCASREQETQYFGPGTRLLVL.